This T cell receptor (beta chain) was profiled in a study of OX40 agonist ivuxolimab in advanced cancers. Data came from immunoSEQ multiplex PCR; TCRdb stores just in-frame clones and leaves some out. Altogether about 16,000 clones are present, 75% to 85% being singletons, with the ten largest covering around 12%. V lost 3 bases to trimming and J lost 3 bases; unmatched junction nucleotides: 3. The CDR3 has 15 amino acids. Germline V gene lookup returns CDR1 SGHDT and CDR2 YYEEEE. The sample here was CD4+ or CD8+ T cells sorted from blood, taken in a trial of the OX40 agonist ivuxolimab. The receptor was isolated from an adult with an advanced solid tumor such as melanoma, head and neck, liver or kidney cancer. The J gene is TRBJ2-3, the V gene TRBV5-6, with TRBD2 matching over 11 bases. CDR3 sequence (DNA): TGTGCCAGCAGCTGGGCTAGCGGGGGGACAGATACGCAGTATTTT. Translated, it gives CASSWASGGTDTQYF.